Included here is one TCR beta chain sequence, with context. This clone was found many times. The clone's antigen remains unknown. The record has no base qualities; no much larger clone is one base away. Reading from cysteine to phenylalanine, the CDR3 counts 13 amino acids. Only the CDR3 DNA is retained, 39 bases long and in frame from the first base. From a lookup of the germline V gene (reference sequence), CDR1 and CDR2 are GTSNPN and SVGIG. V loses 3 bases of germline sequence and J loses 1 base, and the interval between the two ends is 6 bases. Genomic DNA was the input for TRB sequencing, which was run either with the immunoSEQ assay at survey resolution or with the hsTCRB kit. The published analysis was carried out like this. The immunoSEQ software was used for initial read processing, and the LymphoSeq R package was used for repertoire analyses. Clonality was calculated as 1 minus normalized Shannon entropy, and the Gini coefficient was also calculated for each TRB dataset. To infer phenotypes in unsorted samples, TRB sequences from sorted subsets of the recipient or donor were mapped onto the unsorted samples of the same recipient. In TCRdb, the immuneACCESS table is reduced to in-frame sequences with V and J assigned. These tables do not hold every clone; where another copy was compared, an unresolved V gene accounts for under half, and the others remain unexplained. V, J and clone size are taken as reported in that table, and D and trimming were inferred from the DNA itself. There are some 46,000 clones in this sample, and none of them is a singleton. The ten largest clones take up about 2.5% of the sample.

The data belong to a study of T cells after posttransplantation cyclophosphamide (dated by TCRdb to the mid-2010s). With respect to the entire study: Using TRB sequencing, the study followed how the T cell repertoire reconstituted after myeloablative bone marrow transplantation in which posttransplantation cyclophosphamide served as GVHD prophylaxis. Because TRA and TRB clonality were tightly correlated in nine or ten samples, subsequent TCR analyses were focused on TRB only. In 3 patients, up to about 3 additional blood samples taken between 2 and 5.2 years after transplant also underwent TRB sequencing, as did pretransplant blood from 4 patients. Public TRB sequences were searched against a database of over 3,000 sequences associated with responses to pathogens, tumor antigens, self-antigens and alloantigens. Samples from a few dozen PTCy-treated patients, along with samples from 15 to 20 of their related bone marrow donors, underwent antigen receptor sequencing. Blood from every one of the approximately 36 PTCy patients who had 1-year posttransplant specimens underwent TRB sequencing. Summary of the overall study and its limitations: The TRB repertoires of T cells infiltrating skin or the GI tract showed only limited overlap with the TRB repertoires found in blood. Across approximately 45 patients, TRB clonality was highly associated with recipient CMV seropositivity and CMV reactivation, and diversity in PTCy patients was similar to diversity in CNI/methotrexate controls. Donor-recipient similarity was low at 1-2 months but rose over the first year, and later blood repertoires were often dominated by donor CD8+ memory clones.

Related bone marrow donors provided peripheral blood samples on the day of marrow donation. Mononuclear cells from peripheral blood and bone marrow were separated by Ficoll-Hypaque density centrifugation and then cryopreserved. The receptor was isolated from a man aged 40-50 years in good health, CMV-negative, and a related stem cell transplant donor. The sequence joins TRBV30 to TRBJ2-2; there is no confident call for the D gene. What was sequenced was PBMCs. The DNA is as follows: TGTGCCTGGAGCCCCCTGAACACCGGGGAGCTGTTTTTT. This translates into CAWSPLNTGELFF.